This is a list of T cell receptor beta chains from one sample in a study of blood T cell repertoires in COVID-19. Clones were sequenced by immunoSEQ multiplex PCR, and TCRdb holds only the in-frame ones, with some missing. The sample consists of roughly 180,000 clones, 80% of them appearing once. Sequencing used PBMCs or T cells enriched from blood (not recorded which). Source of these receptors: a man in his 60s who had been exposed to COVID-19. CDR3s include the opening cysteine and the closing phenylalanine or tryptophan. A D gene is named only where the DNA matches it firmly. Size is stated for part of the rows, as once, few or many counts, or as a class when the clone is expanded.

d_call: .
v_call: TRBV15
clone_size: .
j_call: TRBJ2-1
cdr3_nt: TGTGCCACCAGCAGAGCAGGGAAGGACAATGAGCAGTTCTTC
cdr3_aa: CATSRAGKDNEQFF

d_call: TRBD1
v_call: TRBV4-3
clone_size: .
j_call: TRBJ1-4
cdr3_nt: TGCGCCAGCAGCAGACAGGGTTCAACTAATGAAAAACTGTTTTTT
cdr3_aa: CASSRQGSTNEKLFF

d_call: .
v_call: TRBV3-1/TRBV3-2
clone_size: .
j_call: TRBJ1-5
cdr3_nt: TGTGCCAGCAGCCAAGATGGAGATCAGCCCCAGCATTTT
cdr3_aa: CASSQDGDQPQHF

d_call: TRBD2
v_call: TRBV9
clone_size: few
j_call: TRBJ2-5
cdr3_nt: TGTGCCAGCAGCGGCGGGAGCGGGTGGAAGGAGACCCAGTACTTC
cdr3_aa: CASSGGSGWKETQYF

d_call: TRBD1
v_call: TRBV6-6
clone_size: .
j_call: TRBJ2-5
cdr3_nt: TGTGCCAGCAGTTCAGGGGGCGACGGATTTGAGACCCAGTACTTC
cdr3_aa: CASSSGGDGFETQYF

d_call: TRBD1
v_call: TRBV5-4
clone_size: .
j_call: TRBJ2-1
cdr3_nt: TGTGCCAGCAGCAAGCCGGGACAGGGCCTCAATGAGCAGTTCTTC
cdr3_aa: CASSKPGQGLNEQFF

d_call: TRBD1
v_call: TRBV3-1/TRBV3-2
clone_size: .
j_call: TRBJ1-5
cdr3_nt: TGTGCCAGCAGCCAAGGACAGGGCCTTCAGCCCCAGCATTTT
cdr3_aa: CASSQGQGLQPQHF

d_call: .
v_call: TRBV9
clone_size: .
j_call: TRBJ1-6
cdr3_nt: TGTGCCAGCAGCGTGGGCCGAATTAGCTCCTATAATTCACCCCTCCACTTT
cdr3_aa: CASSVGRISSYNSPLHF

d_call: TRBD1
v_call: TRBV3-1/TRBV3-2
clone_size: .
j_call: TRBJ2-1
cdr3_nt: TGTGCCAGCAGCCAAGACCCATCGACAGGGGGCGACGAGCAGTTCTTC
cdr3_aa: CASSQDPSTGGDEQFF

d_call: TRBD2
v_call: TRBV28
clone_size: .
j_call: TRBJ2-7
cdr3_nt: TGTGCCAGCAGTCCCCTGGGTAGCGGGGAACACTACGGCGAGCAGTACTTC
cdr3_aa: CASSPLGSGEHYGEQYF

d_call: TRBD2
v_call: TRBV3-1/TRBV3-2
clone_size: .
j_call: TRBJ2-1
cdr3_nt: TGTGCCAGCAGCCTACAGGGACTAGCGGGAGTTCGGAATGAGCAGTTCTTC
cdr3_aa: CASSLQGLAGVRNEQFF